The present TCR beta chain was sequenced within a study of cytomegalovirus exposure and HLA in healthy donors (dated by TCRdb to about 2017). Study-level background: An earlier analysis of some 550 of the donors reported 250 to 350 Gb of sequence data and around 110 million unique TCR beta sequences from about 180 million T cells. An early release that covered approximately 600 HLA-typed donors contained approximately 300 gigabases of sequencing data and tens of millions of unique TCR sequences. Of the roughly 420 genotyped donors, 81% were placed in the genetic ancestry cluster associated with self-reported Caucasian donors. The aim of the study was to test whether cataloging public T cell receptors could identify signatures of past pathogen exposure. The T cell repertoires of about 700 subjects were profiled by immunosequencing and related to cytomegalovirus serostatus. Along with the approximately 650-subject first cohort, a separate validation cohort of over a hundred different subjects was used. The study combined high-throughput TCR immunosequencing, statistical association of individual TCRs with disease status, and machine learning to predict cytomegalovirus infection status. To study patterns of TCR occurrence, a later analysis re-analyzed previously published TCR beta repertoires from around 660 donors and added high-resolution HLA genotyping. Rather than using new phenotypic data, the later analysis identified candidate immune exposures from TCR beta sequences and from how often those sequences occurred across donors. An earlier analysis of 587 of the donors applied high-throughput TCR beta sequencing to assess whether each TCR beta V gene segment acted as functional or pseudogenic. Alongside the repertoire data, information on donor age, sex, ethnicity and CMV serostatus was compiled. Genome-wide SNP genotypes for about 60% of the roughly 700 donors were used in a later genetic analysis, which treated that subset as a discovery cohort. Every repertoire in the discovery cohort had been generated on one and the same sequencing platform. HLA typing included class I and class II loci at four-digit resolution. The number of donors typed differed by locus, with about 629-630 for A, B, C, DRB1 and DQB1, roughly 520 for DQA1, 600 to 610 for DPA1, and approximately 470 for DPB1. Roughly 5 DR-DQ haplotypes were handled as single units for association and clustering, since linkage in the cohort was strong. On average, over 200,000 unique TCR beta nucleotide sequences were sequenced per donor among a few hundred genotyped donors of the cohort, with about 19% of those sequences being non-productive.

The cohort consisted of approximately 670 healthy bone marrow donors. All cohort members were sampled while nominally healthy, although unrecorded immune exposures were likely present. The donor was CMV seropositive and belonged to the group of more than 250 seropositive cohort members. Each donor provided a peripheral blood sample, and peripheral blood mononuclear cells were used for TCR beta sequencing. Genomic DNA extraction from the blood cell samples was performed with the Qiagen DNeasy Blood Extraction Kit. Trimming takes 4 bases from V and 9 bases from J, and the germline ends sit 10 bases apart. CDR1 and CDR2 are drawn from the germline V gene: SNHLY, FYNNEI. The CDR3 goes from the cysteine to the phenylalanine over 12 residues. Only the CDR3 region is kept as DNA, spanning 36 bases read in frame from base 1. What the authors observed across the whole study: Correlated functional status among segregating V segments might be attributable to linkage disequilibrium, but an unknown experimental factor could not be ruled out. Because counts were too low, 15 to 20 rarely observed V segments, including chromosome 9 orphons, were left out of the earlier analysis of several hundred of the donors. The cohort was sequenced for TCR beta chains only, and without alpha or paired-chain data the features that could be detected were limited. Most TCR sequences were observed very rarely across donors, whereas some public TCRs were present in many individuals. In a later analysis, most CMV-associated TCR beta chains were found to appear HLA-restricted, with HLA associations seemingly driven largely by CMV exposure. The presence/absence analyses assumed that sequencing depth was roughly uniform across donors, and that assumption may not be true. According to a later analysis, TCR association rates differed among HLA loci, with DRB1 alleles showing the most associated TCRs and HLA-C alleles showing the fewest. A cluster of highly shared sequence variants was judged likely to represent a technical artifact of the sequencing pipeline. A later genetic analysis reported fewer N-insertions in productive TCRs among donors in an Asian-associated ancestry cluster than the approximately 700-donor mean. A further reported finding was that TCR beta sequences accurately predicted the HLA-A and HLA-B alleles for most subjects in the first cohort. In an earlier analysis of more than 450 of the donors, most TCR beta V segments were observed in productive rearrangements about 90% or about 30% of the time, broadly matching IMGT annotations. Several of the top co-occurrence clusters appeared to be linked to parvovirus B19, influenza, CMV and Epstein-Barr virus, according to a later analysis. For the cohort, immune exposure information was limited to CMV serostatus. A later analysis associated some 17,000 TCR beta sequences with specific HLA alleles at a false discovery rate of 0.05. In the study, around 150 TCR beta chains were listed as associated with cytomegalovirus. Because HLA typing was missing for some donors at each locus, association tests included only the typed subset. The authors suggested that the approach could potentially be extended to other disease states and immunological phenotypes. The classifier was reported to diagnose cytomegalovirus status with high specificity and sensitivity in both the original cohort and the validation cohort. When HLA alleles, especially DR and DQ, strongly co-occurred, TCR associations were difficult to assign to individual alleles. V-gene and J-gene trimming of TCR beta chains was associated with a missense DCLRE1C variant in a later genetic analysis, and the association was replicated in an independent cohort. In vitro tests confirmed that a few of the cytomegalovirus-associated TCR beta chains recognize cytomegalovirus antigens. The 87-base-pair reads could not distinguish some IMGT-functional V segments, including TRBV6-2 and TRBV6-3, so those segments were excluded. A later analysis found that HLA-associated TCR beta chains were more clonally expanded and had lower generation probabilities than equally common non-associated chains.

Library construction relied on the immunoSEQ multiplex PCR assay. A mixture of 60 forward primers for TCR Vbeta segments and 13 reverse primers for TCR Jbeta segments was used in the multiplex PCR. Amplification of the CDR3 region of rearranged TCR beta genes was performed with a multiplex PCR assay on genomic DNA. The amplified TCR beta libraries were sequenced on the Illumina HiSeq System as 87-base-pair reads. Per the source publication's procedure: A later analysis tallied 80 million to 95 million unique TCR beta chains across the approximately 670 repertoires, and roughly 11 million of those chains were shared by two or more donors. Raw reads were error-corrected and collapsed into unique sequences with a nearest-neighbor algorithm that merged closely related sequences to remove PCR and sequencing errors. Alignment of CDR3 sequences to IMGT reference sequences was used to assign V, D and J gene segments. For a sequence to be retained, a match of at least six nucleotides was required to both a V gene segment and a J gene segment. A rearrangement was called productive if the CDR3 had no stop codons and remained in frame with V and J, and every other rearrangement was called non-productive. CDR3 was defined by IMGT convention, running from the second conserved V-encoded cysteine to the conserved J-encoded phenylalanine. Sequences without an unambiguous match to a single V gene segment were excluded from the earlier analysis of about 600 of the donors. In an earlier analysis of around 590 of the donors, a V segment was called functional when productive rearrangements were above 56.7%, and segregating when the standard deviation between donors exceeded 5%. A statistical classification framework was built for diagnosing cytomegalovirus status from the catalog of TCR beta chain sequences. A later analysis assigned V and J genes by comparing TCR nucleotide sequences with IMGT/GENE-DB human TR gene sequences. In a later analysis, CDR3 sequences and most-parsimonious VDJ recombination scenarios were assigned using the TCRdist pipeline. In a later analysis, each TCR beta chain was defined by its CDR3 amino acid sequence together with its V-gene family, and reads lacking a unique V-gene family were excluded. As a way to deal with suspected cross-contamination and a sequencing artifact, a later analysis dropped hundreds of nucleotide sequences that were highly shared and had low generation probability. For each public chain, a later analysis derived a clonal expansion index from normalized ranks of inferred template counts within each repertoire. In a later analysis, generation probabilities were computed using a VDJ recombination model fitted to out-of-frame rearrangements, and the results were checked against IGoR. Hypergeometric tests were used in a later analysis to score TCR-TCR, TCR-HLA and TCR-CMV co-occurrence, with a repertoire-size bias correction applied to the TCR pairs. To estimate false discovery rates, a later analysis permuted the HLA or CMV assignments 20 times. In a later analysis, co-occurring TCRs were grouped using DBSCAN, with TCRdist sequence similarity added in when clustering inside HLA-allele-positive subsets. Repertoires with fewer than 30,000 or more than 120,000 public chains were left out of co-occurrence clustering, as were five repertoires with anomalous nucleotide sharing. TCRdb retrieved this table from immuneACCESS and kept in-frame rearrangements only. Not all clones are present; in checked studies, unresolved V genes account for under half, and no reason is known for the remainder. Clonal size and the V and J genes are those of that table, whereas D and trimming came from the DNA. This sample has about 71,000 clones in its table, and about 71% of those were observed once. The ten biggest clones cover 9.7% of the sample.

There are a few counts of this clone. Its antigen target is currently unknown. Per-base quality was not reported, and no clone a single base away is much larger than it. The clonotype comes from a woman in her 50s in good health and CMV-seropositive. Material: PBMCs. The V gene is TRBV2 and the J gene is TRBJ2-4, with the D gene too uncertain to name. The nucleotide sequence reads as follows: TGTGCCAGCAGTGCCCAGTCCGCCATTCAGTACTTC. Translated, this gives CASSAQSAIQYF.